This T cell receptor beta chain emerged from a study of response to subunit inactivated influenza vaccine. Points on this clonotype: The antigen is not known.

General study results and limits: It was suggested by the authors that few new T cells are recruited by each seasonal influenza vaccination.

V dropped 5 bases and J dropped 2; count of bases not matched to a gene: 6. CDR3 length equals 15 residues. CDR1 is SGHAT and CDR2 is FQDESV in the germline V gene (reference sequence). TCRdb independently ran MiXCR on the RT-PCR reads; one entry per CDR3 protein. The sample consists of roughly 760,000 distinct CDR3 sequences, 21% of them appearing once. This receptor was obtained from a man between 45 and 60 years old who received an inactivated influenza vaccine. The sequencing here drew on PBMCs from blood, taken 4 to 6 days after vaccination. J is TRBJ1-1 and V is TRBV11-1; TRBD1 matches at 9 bases. CDR3 coding DNA: TGTGCCAGCAGCCCCCGGGACAGGGTAAACACTGAAGCTTTCTTT. Amino acids: CASSPRDRVNTEAFF.